This T cell receptor beta chain stems from a study of blood T cell repertoires in COVID-19. Whole-study context: Both acute and convalescent COVID-19 samples were obtained from the United States, Italy and Spain. Sources were T cells, B-cell-depleted T cells, or PBMCs; the material itself was cDNA or gDNA.

Profiling relied on immunoSEQ multiplex PCR, and the TCRdb table lists in-frame clones only, not all of them. The sample consists of hundreds of thousands of clones, approximately 88% of them appearing once. Patients at the Seattle site were enrolled during active infection and followed longitudinally. This TCR derives from a woman in her seventies with COVID-19, enrolled during active disease. Sequences were obtained from peripheral blood.

The CDR3: CASSPRRDTQYF. CDR3 DNA: TGTGCCAGCTCACCGAGGAGAGATACGCAGTATTTT. The chain joins TRBV18 to TRBJ2-3; D not certain. Germline V gene lookup returns CDR1 KGHSH and CDR2 LQKENI. V dropped 3 bases and J dropped 5 bases, with 6 bases sitting between them. This CDR3 has 12 amino acids. Using reference TRBV18 and TRBJ2-3 for the parts outside the CDR3, the full variable domain is NAGVMQNPRHLVRRRGQEARLRCSPMKGHSHVYWYRQLPEEGLKFMVYLQKENIIDESGMPKERFSAEFPKEGPSILRIQQVVRGDSAAYFCASSPRRDTQYFGPGTRLTVL.